One and the same sample provided the 30 T cell receptor beta chains below, sequenced in a study of cytomegalovirus exposure and HLA in healthy donors (dated by TCRdb to about 2017). Receptor amplification or capture employed the immunoSEQ multiplex PCR assay. For the multiplex PCR, a mixture combining 60 forward primers for TCR Vbeta segments and 13 reverse primers for TCR Jbeta segments was used. The table was pulled from immuneACCESS by TCRdb, which kept in-frame rearrangements only. Such tables lose some clones; where checked, under half of the loss comes from unresolved V genes, and the rest has no known cause. The table for this sample lists approximately 170,000 clones; more than 70% of them were counted only once. The ten largest clones capture approximately 5% of the sample. Sequenced input: PBMCs. Receptors were obtained from a man aged 30-40 years in good health and CMV-seropositive.

This rearrangement joins TRBV7-9 to TRBJ1-6; TRBD1 agrees at 9 bases. The junction had 6 bases not matched to a gene; V was cut back by 5 bases and J by 10 bases. The CDR3 consists of 14 residues. From germline, CDR1 is SEHNR and CDR2 FQNEAQ (reference sequence). CDR3 sequence reads: CASSPGQGNSPLHF. The CDR3 DNA reads as TGTGCCAGCAGCCCGGGACAGGGAAACTCACCCCTCCACTTT. Full variable domain (outside the CDR3, taken from reference TRBV7-9 and TRBJ1-6): DTGVSQNPRHKITKRGQNVTFRCDPISEHNRLYWYRQTLGQGPEFLTYFQNEAQLEKSRLLSDRFSAERPKGSFSTLEIQRTEQGDSAMYLCASSPGQGNSPLHFGNGTRLTVT.

The chain carries TRBV18 and TRBJ1-4; 8 bases line up with TRBD1. Germline V CDR1 and CDR2: KGHSH, LQKENI. This CDR3 comprises 14 residues. The V and J ends lost 4 bases and 4 bases, in that order; junction bases with no gene match: 2. CDR3 in DNA: TGTGCCAGCTCACGCGACAGGGGTAATGAAAAACTGTTTTTT. The encoded protein is CASSRDRGNEKLFF.

The chain is built from TRBV5-4 and TRBJ2-1; TRBD2 agrees at 7 bases. The CDR3 consists of 15 residues. V shed 0 bases and J 6 bases; nucleotides not matched to a gene: 6. The germline V gene encodes CDR1 SGHNT and CDR2 YYREEE (reference sequence). The CDR3 DNA sequence: TGTGCCAGCAGCTTGGTAGCGGGCCCTGGCAATGAGCAGTTCTTC. Its protein is CASSLVAGPGNEQFF.

The J gene is TRBJ2-1, the V gene TRBV6-5, with TRBD2 matching 13 bases. V lost 4 bases, J lost 6 bases, and 6 bases stayed unmatched. This CDR3 has 16 residues. Per the germline V gene, CDR1 is MNHEY and CDR2 is SVGAGI. In nucleotides, the CDR3 is TGTGCCAGCAGTTCCACTAGCGGGGGGGCTGGCAATGAGCAGTTCTTC. Its translation is CASSSTSGGAGNEQFF.

There are a few counts of this clone. V gene TRBV5-8 combines with J gene TRBJ2-2; TRBD2 is a possible D gene (6 bases). V lost 10 bases, J lost 6 bases, and 19 bases lay in between. The germline gives CDR1 SGHTS, CDR2 YDEGEE. CDR3 length: 14 amino acids. The CDR3 nucleotides are TGTGCCCTCAGTCGGCTAGCGCCTCCCGGGGAGCTGTTTTTT. Amino acid sequence: CALSRLAPPGELFF. Drawing the rest from reference TRBV5-8 and TRBJ2-2, the complete variable domain is EAGVTQSPTHLIKTRGQQATLRCSPISGHTSVYWYQQALGLGLQFLLWYDEGEERNRGNFPPRFSGRQFPNYSSELNVNALELEDSALYLCALSRLAPPGELFFGEGSRLTVL.

In regard to this clone: Relative to the germline gene, one junction end is altered; a read error may explain this. V usage is TRBV7-2 and J usage is TRBJ1-2, with a weak D call TRBD1 (6 bases). CDR1 is SGHTA, CDR2 FQGNSA, per germline. This CDR3 is built from 14 residues. CDR3 loop: CASSSGTSNYGYTF. The CDR3 bases are TGTGCCAGCAGCTCCGGGACATCTAATTATGGCTACACCTTC.

The V gene is TRBV5-8, the J gene TRBJ2-6; 7 bases are a match to TRBD2. The trim removed 7 bases at V and 0 bases at J, leaving 7 bases unmatched. This CDR3 has 16 residues. Germline V lookup: CDR1 SGHTS, CDR2 YDEGEE. CDR3 loop: CASGPGGSSGANVLTF. The CDR3 coding sequence is TGTGCCAGCGGCCCGGGGGGTTCCTCTGGGGCCAACGTCCTGACTTTC.

This rearrangement joins TRBV7-9 to TRBJ1-1; 7 bases agree with TRBD1. The V gene's germline CDR1 is SEHNR and CDR2 FQNEAQ (reference sequence). This CDR3 contains 14 residues. The J segment lost 1 base and the V segment lost 4 bases, leaving 3 bases of the junction unmatched. In DNA form, the CDR3 reads TGTGCCAGCAGCTCGACAGGGAAGAACACTGAAGCTTTCTTT. Amino acids: CASSSTGKNTEAFF.

The chain combines TRBV29-1 with TRBJ1-2; 8 bases fit TRBD1. The V gene end was trimmed by 6 bases and the J gene end by 5 bases; junction bases not matched to a gene: 11. The CDR3 covers 14 residues. Germline loops: CDR1 SQVTM, CDR2 ANQGSEA. This CDR3 is CSVPGQVARYGYTF. In DNA, the CDR3 is TGCAGCGTCCCGGGACAGGTAGCGCGTTATGGCTACACCTTC.

The CDR3, as DNA: TGTGCCAGCAGCTTCACTAGCGGGGGGGCCGGTAATTCGGATACGCAGTATTTT. Its protein product is CASSFTSGGAGNSDTQYF. This sequence joins TRBV7-3 and TRBJ2-3, with TRBD2 identical over 13 bases. CDR3 size: 18 residues. J gave up 6 bases and V 3 bases, and 12 bases lay outside the gene matches. Per the germline V gene, CDR1 is SGHTA and CDR2 is FQGTGA.

This clone was recorded a few times. The chain recombines TRBV9 with TRBJ1-1, with 7 bases identical to TRBD1. The V gene end was trimmed by 4 bases and the J gene end by 0 bases; junction bases not matched to a gene: 6. CDR1 SGDLS and CDR2 YYNGEE come from the germline V gene. This CDR3 has 15 amino acids. The CDR3 reads CASSPRQGMNTEAFF. CDR3 DNA sequence: TGTGCCAGCAGCCCACGACAGGGAATGAACACTGAAGCTTTCTTT.

Comments on this clone: One end of the junction does not line up with germline, which may come from a read error. The chain couples TRBV7-7 to TRBJ2-3; maybe TRBD2 (6 bases). Germline V gene data show CDR1 as SSHAT and CDR2 as FNYEAQ (reference sequence). This CDR3 has 16 amino acids. The CDR3 is CASSVRLDPLGDTQYF. CDR3 coding DNA: TGTGCTAGCAGCGTACGACTAGATCCGTTAGGAGATACGCAGTATTTT. Drawing the rest from reference TRBV7-7 and TRBJ2-3, the complete variable domain is GAGVSQSPRYKVTKRGQDVTLRCDPISSHATLYWYQQALGQGPEFLTYFNYEAQPDKSGLPSDRFSAERPEGSISTLTIQRTEQRDSAMYRCASSVRLDPLGDTQYFGPGTRLTVL.

This chain joins TRBV7-3 and TRBJ2-2, with a possible D match to TRBD1 (5 bases). This CDR3 has 15 amino acids. V lost 2 bases to trimming and J lost 2 bases, with 9 bases between them. Germline V gene lookup returns CDR1 SGHTA and CDR2 FQGTGA. CDR3 DNA: TGTGCCAGCAGCTTAGCCGGACAAAACACCGGGGAGCTGTTTTTT. It translates to CASSLAGQNTGELFF.

This clone was counted only a few times. The chain couples TRBV7-8 to TRBJ2-7, with D unclear. Germline V gene lookup returns CDR1 SGHVS and CDR2 FQNEAQ. This CDR3 has 14 residues. Trimming stripped 2 bases from V and 5 bases from J, with 13 bases between. CDR3 amino acids: CASSLLESRDEQYF. The CDR3 region has the DNA TGTGCCAGCAGCTTATTGGAAAGTCGGGACGAGCAGTACTTC.

V and J are TRBV7-9 and TRBJ2-7; D perhaps matches TRBD2 (6 bases). From germline, CDR1 is SEHNR and CDR2 FQNEAQ (reference sequence). The V and J ends lost 7 bases and 2 bases respectively, with 15 bases between them. CDR3 length: 14 amino acids. The CDR3 loop reads CASTPDGEAYEQYF. The CDR3 DNA follows: TGTGCCAGCACCCCCGACGGGGAGGCCTACGAGCAGTACTTC. Based on the CDR3 plus reference TRBV7-9 and TRBJ2-7, the full variable domain is DTGVSQNPRHKITKRGQNVTFRCDPISEHNRLYWYRQTLGQGPEFLTYFQNEAQLEKSRLLSDRFSAERPKGSFSTLEIQRTEQGDSAMYLCASTPDGEAYEQYFGPGTRLTVT.

This clone came up a few times. The chain links TRBV7-2 to TRBJ1-2; D might be TRBD1 (6 bases). The CDR3 covers 16 residues. The V gene's germline CDR1 is SGHTA and CDR2 FQGNSA. V was trimmed by 4 bases and J by 7 bases, leaving 22 bases between them. CDR3 amino acids: CASSWHHLGQSFGYTF. In DNA, the CDR3 is TGTGCCAGCAGCTGGCACCACCTCGGACAGTCGTTTGGCTACACCTTC.

The chain recombines TRBV7-3 with TRBJ1-1, with a tentative D call TRBD1 (5 bases). Trimming removed 2 bases at V and 12 bases at J, with 16 bases between. The V gene's germline CDR1 is SGHTA and CDR2 FQGTGA. The CDR3 is 13 residues long. The CDR3 region is CASSLQGQTRTFF. For the CDR3, the DNA is TGTGCCAGCAGCTTACAGGGCCAGACTAGAACTTTCTTT.

The chain employs TRBV7-2 and TRBJ2-5; 9 positions match TRBD2. Germline loops: CDR1 SGHTA, CDR2 FQGNSA. The V gene end was trimmed by 7 bases and the J gene end by 2 bases; junction bases not matched to a gene: 8. There are 15 residues in the CDR3. As DNA, the CDR3 is TGTGCCAGCACCGGCGATGCGGGGGGGCAAGAGACCCAGTACTTC. This sequence encodes CASTGDAGGQETQYF.

This chain uses TRBV5-6 with TRBJ1-1, with a tentative D call TRBD1 (5 bases). Germline values: CDR1 SGHDT, CDR2 YYEEEE. The CDR3 length is 16 residues. Trimming stripped 10 bases from V and 3 bases from J, with 25 bases between. CDR3: CAATPGGPPHYTEAFF. CDR3 in DNA: TGTGCCGCTACTCCCGGGGGTCCTCCACATTACACTGAAGCTTTCTTT.

As DNA, the CDR3 is TGTGCCAGCAGTTCATCCCAAGGGGGACTAGCGATGTACAATGAGCAGTTCTTC. Its protein product is CASSSSQGGLAMYNEQFF. The genes are TRBV28 and TRBJ2-1; TRBD2 agrees at 10 bases. The CDR3 is made up of 18 amino acids. Trimming removed 4 bases from V and 4 bases from J; junction bases left unmatched: 13. Germline V gives CDR1 MDHEN, CDR2 SYDVKM.

The rearrangement links TRBV30 to TRBJ2-3; D gene uncertain. Trimming pared 1 base from V and 2 bases from J, leaving 7 bases between. This CDR3 has 13 amino acids. Germline V gene data show CDR1 as GTSNPN and CDR2 as SVGIG (reference sequence). The CDR3 sequence is CAWSALNTDTQYF. The CDR3 coding sequence is TGTGCCTGGAGTGCCCTAAACACAGATACGCAGTATTTT. Based on the CDR3 plus reference TRBV30 and TRBJ2-3, the full variable domain is SQTIHQWPATLVQPVGSPLSLECTVEGTSNPNLYWYRQAAGRGLQLLFYSVGIGQISSEVPQNLSASRPQDRQFILSSKKLLLSDSGFYLCAWSALNTDTQYFGPGTRLTVL.

The chain is built from TRBV7-9 and TRBJ1-6; D might be TRBD1 (5 bases). Germline V gene lookup returns CDR1 SEHNR and CDR2 FQNEAQ (reference sequence). CDR3 length equals 16 residues. Trimming pared 5 bases from V and 7 bases from J, leaving 18 bases between. The CDR3 nucleotides are TGTGCCAGCAGCCCAAAAGGTCAGGGTGGAAATTCACCCCTCCACTTT. This gives the protein CASSPKGQGGNSPLHF.

The rearrangement links TRBV6-5 to TRBJ1-1; 8 bases are a match to TRBD1. Losses at the gene ends were 5 bases for V and 4 bases for J; bases not matched to a gene: 9. The germline CDR1 and CDR2 sequences are MNHEY and SVGAGI. The CDR3 runs 15 residues. CDR3 sequence (DNA): TGTGCCAGCAGTATCTTACAGGGGGGGATCACTGAAGCTTTCTTT. Its protein is CASSILQGGITEAFF.

This clone was found once. V gene TRBV7-9 combines with J gene TRBJ1-6; 11 bases fit TRBD1. In germline, CDR1 is SEHNR, CDR2 FQNEAQ (reference sequence). Losses at the gene ends were 5 bases for V and 5 bases for J; bases not matched to a gene: 8. This CDR3 is built from 17 residues. CDR3 region: CASSPAGTGGHNSPLHF. Here the CDR3 DNA reads TGTGCCAGCAGCCCGGCCGGGACAGGGGGACATAATTCACCCCTCCACTTT.

J is TRBJ2-7 and V is TRBV15; TRBD1 matches at 7 bases. CDR1 and CDR2 from the germline V gene are LNHNV and YYDKDF (reference sequence). There are 12 residues in the CDR3. V shed 4 bases, J shed 4 bases, and the junction held 1 base outside the gene matches. This chain's CDR3 is CATSKTGYEQYF. The CDR3 DNA reads as TGTGCCACCAGCAAGACAGGGTACGAGCAGTACTTC.

This clone was detected only once. The chain uses TRBV28 and TRBJ1-2; D is possibly TRBD1 (6 bases). V lost 2 bases and J lost 8, with 9 bases in between. Germline CDR1 reads MDHEN; CDR2 reads SYDVKM. The CDR3 loop spans 12 amino acids. CDR3 sequence reads: CASSLGRGGYTF. In DNA form, the CDR3 reads TGTGCCAGCAGTTTAGGGAGGGGGGGCTACACCTTC.

This clone has only one observation. CDR3 residues: CASSSRGLAGGPFPDTQYF. The CDR3, as DNA: TGCGCCAGCAGTTCTCGGGGACTAGCGGGGGGGCCGTTCCCAGATACGCAGTATTTT. The V and J genes are TRBV5-1 and TRBJ2-3; 16 bases fit TRBD2. The CDR3 covers 19 residues. Germline CDR1 is SGHRS and CDR2 is YFSETQ. The V and J ends lost 5 bases and 4 bases, in that order; junction bases with no gene match: 13.

The chain couples TRBV5-1 to TRBJ2-2; 8 bases match TRBD2. CDR3 size: 15 residues. CDR1 is SGHRS, CDR2 YFSETQ, per germline. V shed 0 bases, J shed 6 bases, and the junction held 4 bases outside the gene matches. CDR3 protein: CASSLDGLASGELFF. CDR3 coding DNA: TGCGCCAGCAGCTTGGACGGACTAGCCTCCGGGGAGCTGTTTTTT.

This clone showed up just a few times. The chain is built from TRBV19 and TRBJ1-4; no clear D. The CDR3 extends over 17 amino acids. Trimming stripped 7 bases from V and 0 bases from J, with 18 bases between. Germline CDR1 and CDR2: LNHDA and SQIVND (reference sequence). The CDR3: CASTGAATVTTNEKLFF. In DNA, the CDR3 is TGTGCCAGTACCGGTGCCGCTACCGTTACAACTAATGAAAAACTGTTTTTT.

The chain is built from TRBV29-1 and TRBJ2-5; 7 nucleotides line up with TRBD2. Germline V CDR1 and CDR2: SQVTM, ANQGSEA. Trimming cost V 5 bases and J 5 bases; bases outside gene matches: 17. This CDR3 is built from 16 residues. In nucleotides, the CDR3 is TGCAGCGTTCTGGGCCCGGGCGGGAGAAGGATGGAGACCCAGTACTTC. This encodes CSVLGPGGRRMETQYF.